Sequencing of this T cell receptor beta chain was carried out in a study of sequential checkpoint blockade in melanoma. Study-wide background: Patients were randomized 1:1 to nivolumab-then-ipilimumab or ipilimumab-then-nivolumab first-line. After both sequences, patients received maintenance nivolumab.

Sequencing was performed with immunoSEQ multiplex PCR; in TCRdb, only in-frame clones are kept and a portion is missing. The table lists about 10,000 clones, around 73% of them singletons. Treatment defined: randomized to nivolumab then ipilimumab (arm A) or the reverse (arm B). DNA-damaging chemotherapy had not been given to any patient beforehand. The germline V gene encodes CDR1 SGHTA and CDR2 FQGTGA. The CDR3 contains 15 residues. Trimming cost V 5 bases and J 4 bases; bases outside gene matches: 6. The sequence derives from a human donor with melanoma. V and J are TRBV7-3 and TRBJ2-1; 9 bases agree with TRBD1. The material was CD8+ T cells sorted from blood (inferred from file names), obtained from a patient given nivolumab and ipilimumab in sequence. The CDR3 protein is CASSNRDREYNEQFF. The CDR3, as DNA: TGTGCCAGCAGCAACCGGGACAGGGAATACAATGAGCAGTTCTTC.